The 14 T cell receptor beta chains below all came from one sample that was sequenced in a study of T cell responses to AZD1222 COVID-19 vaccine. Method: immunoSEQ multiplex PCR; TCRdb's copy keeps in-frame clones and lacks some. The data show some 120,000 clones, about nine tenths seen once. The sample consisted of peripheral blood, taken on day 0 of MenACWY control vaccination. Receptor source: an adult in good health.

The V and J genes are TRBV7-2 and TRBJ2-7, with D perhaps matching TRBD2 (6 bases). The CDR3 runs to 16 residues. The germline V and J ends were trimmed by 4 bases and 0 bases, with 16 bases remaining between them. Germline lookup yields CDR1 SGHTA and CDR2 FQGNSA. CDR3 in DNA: TGTGCCAGCAGCTCGGGCGGGTGGGAGGCCTCCTACGAGCAGTACTTC. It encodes CASSSGGWEASYEQYF.

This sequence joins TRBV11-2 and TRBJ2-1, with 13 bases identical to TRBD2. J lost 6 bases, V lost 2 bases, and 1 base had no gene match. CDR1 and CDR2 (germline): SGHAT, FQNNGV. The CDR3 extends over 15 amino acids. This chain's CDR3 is CASSLWTSGSNEQFF. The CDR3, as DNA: TGTGCCAGCAGCTTATGGACTAGCGGGAGCAATGAGCAGTTCTTC.

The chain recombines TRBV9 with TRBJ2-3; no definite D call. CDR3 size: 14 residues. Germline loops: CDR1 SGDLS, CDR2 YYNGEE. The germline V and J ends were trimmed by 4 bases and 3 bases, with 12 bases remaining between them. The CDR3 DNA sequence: TGTGCCAGCAGCTCCACGGGTACGACAGATACGCAGTATTTT. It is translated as CASSSTGTTDTQYF.

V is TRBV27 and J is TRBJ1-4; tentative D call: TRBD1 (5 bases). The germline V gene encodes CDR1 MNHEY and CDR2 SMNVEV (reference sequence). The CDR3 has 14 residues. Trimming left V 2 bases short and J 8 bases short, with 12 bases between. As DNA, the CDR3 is TGTGCCAGCAGTTTACAGGGCCCCTCCGAAAAACTGTTTTTT. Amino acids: CASSLQGPSEKLFF.

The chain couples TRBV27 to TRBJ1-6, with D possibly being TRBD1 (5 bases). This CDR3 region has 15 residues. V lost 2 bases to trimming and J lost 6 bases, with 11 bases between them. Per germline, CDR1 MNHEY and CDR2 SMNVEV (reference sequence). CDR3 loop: CASSLVLGGNSPLHF. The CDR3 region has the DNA TGTGCCAGCAGTTTAGTGCTGGGGGGTAATTCACCCCTCCACTTT.

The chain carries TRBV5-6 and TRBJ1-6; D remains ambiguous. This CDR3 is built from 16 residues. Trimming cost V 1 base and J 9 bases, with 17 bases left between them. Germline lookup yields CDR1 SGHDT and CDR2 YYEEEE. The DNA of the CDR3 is TGTGCCAGCAGCTTGTACGGTACCGGATCGGGTTCACCCCTCCACTTT. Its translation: CASSLYGTGSGSPLHF. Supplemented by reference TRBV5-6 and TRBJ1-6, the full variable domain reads DAGVTQSPTHLIKTRGQQVTLRCSPKSGHDTVSWYQQALGQGPQFIFQYYEEEERQRGNFPDRFSGHQFPNYSSELNVNALLLGDSALYLCASSLYGTGSGSPLHFGNGTRLTVT.

CDR3 sequence: CASSLYSSNSGNTIYF. CDR3 sequence (DNA): TGCGCCAGCAGCTTGTACAGCTCCAACTCTGGAAACACCATATATTTT. The V gene is TRBV5-1, the J gene TRBJ1-3; D not certain. This CDR3 region has 16 residues. The germline V gene has CDR1 SGHRS and CDR2 YFSETQ. V was cut by 1 base and J by 0 bases, with 11 bases left in between.

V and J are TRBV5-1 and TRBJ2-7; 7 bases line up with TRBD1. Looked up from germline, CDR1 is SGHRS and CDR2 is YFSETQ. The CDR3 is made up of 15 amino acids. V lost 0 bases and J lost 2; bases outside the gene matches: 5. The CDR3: CASSLAQGMTYEQYF. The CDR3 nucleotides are TGCGCCAGCAGCTTGGCACAGGGGATGACCTACGAGCAGTACTTC. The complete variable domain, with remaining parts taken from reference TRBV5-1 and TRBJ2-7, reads KAGVTQTPRYLIKTRGQQVTLSCSPISGHRSVSWYQQTPGQGLQFLFEYFSETQRNKGNFPGRFSGRQFSNSRSEMNVSTLELGDSALYLCASSLAQGMTYEQYFGPGTRLTVT.

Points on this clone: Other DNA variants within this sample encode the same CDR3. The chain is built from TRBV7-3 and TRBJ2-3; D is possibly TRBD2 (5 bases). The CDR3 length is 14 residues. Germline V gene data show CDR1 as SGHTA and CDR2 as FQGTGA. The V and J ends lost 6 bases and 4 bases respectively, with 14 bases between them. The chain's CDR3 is CASSSGGGADTQYF. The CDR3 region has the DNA TGTGCCAGCAGTTCCGGAGGTGGAGCAGATACGCAGTATTTT.

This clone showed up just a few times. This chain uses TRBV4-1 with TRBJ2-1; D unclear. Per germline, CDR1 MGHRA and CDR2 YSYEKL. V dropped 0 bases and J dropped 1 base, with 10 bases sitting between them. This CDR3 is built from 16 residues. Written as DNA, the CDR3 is TGCGCCAGCAGCCAAGATGAGGAATCGTCCTACAATGAGCAGTTCTTC. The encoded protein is CASSQDEESSYNEQFF.

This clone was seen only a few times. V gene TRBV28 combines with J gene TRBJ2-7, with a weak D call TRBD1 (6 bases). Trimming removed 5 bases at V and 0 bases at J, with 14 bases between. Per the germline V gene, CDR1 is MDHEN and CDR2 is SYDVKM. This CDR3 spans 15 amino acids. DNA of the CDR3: TGTGCCAGCAGTCTAAAAACAGGGATCTCCTACGAGCAGTACTTC. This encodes CASSLKTGISYEQYF.

The CDR3 nucleotides read TGTGCCACCAGCAGAGCCCTGGGGGCGGTTTACTATGGCTACACCTTC. Its translation is CATSRALGAVYYGYTF. The chain employs TRBV15 and TRBJ1-2, with D possibly being TRBD1 (6 bases). Trimming pared 1 base from V and 3 bases from J, leaving 15 bases between. This CDR3 has 16 amino acids. Germline values: CDR1 LNHNV, CDR2 YYDKDF (reference sequence).

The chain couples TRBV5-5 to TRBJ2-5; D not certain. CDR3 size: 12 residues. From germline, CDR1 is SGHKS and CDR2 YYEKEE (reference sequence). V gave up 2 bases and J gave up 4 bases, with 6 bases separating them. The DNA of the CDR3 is TGTGCCAGCAGCTTTTCTACAGAGACCCAGTACTTC. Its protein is CASSFSTETQYF. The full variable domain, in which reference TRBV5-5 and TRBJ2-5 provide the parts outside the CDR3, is DAGVTQSPTHLIKTRGQQVTLRCSPISGHKSVSWYQQVLGQGPQFIFQYYEKEERGRGNFPDRFSARQFPNYSSELNVNALLLGDSALYLCASSFSTETQYFGPGTRLLVL.

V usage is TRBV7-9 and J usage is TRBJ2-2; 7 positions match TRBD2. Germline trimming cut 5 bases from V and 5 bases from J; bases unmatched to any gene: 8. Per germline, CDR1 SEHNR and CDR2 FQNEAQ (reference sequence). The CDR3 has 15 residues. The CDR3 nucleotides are TGTGCCAGCAGCCAACGACAAGCGGGAACCGGGGAGCTGTTTTTT. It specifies CASSQRQAGTGELFF.